What follows describes a single TCR beta chain. This sample stems from a study of blood T cell repertoires in COVID-19. Study background: Samples taken during acute and convalescent COVID-19 were collected in the United States, Italy and Spain. T cells, B-cell-depleted T cells, or PBMCs provided the cDNA or gDNA that served as material.

In the original workflow: Amplified reference gene primers provided the basis for estimating nucleated cell counts. Some clones are missing from TCRdb's copy, which holds only in-frame ones; the method was immunoSEQ multiplex PCR. The V and J calls and clone size are taken from that table; D and trimming were inferred from the DNA. The sample holds 85,000 to 120,000 clones, about 91% seen once. V was pared by 2 bases and J by 7 bases, with 8 bases between. The length of the CDR3 is 12 residues. Specimen: peripheral blood. The sequence came from a man younger than 35 with acute or convalescent COVID-19. This chain joins TRBV12-3 or TRBV12-4 and TRBJ1-1; D unclear. In DNA, the CDR3 is TGTGCCAGCAGTTTAATCGTCCGTGAAGCTTTCTTT. It codes for CASSLIVREAFF.